This passage covers 9 T cell receptor beta chains from one sample sequenced in a study of beta chain features in type 1 diabetes. Every bit of the isolated RNA underwent reverse transcription, so sequencing read expressed TCRB transcripts. TCRdb's table, derived via immunoSEQ multiplex PCR, lists solely in-frame clones and lacks some. The profile shows some 45,000 clones, about half of them singletons. Input material: Tregs from blood. The receptors were gathered from a woman aged 18-29 years in good health.

In its sample, this clone was seen once. Other nucleotide sequences in the sample specify the same CDR3. This chain uses TRBV10-3 with TRBJ2-3, with 12 bases matching TRBD1. The ends lost 7 bases at V and 3 bases at J; junction bases unmatched: 2. Germline-derived CDR1 and CDR2 are ENHRY and SYGVKD. This CDR3 comprises 14 residues. The CDR3 region is CAIMGQGATDTQYF. In nucleotides, the CDR3 is TGTGCCATCATGGGACAGGGGGCGACAGATACGCAGTATTTT.

The rearrangement uses TRBV11-3 and TRBJ2-1; D perhaps matches TRBD1 (6 bases). The CDR3 is 15 residues long. The V and J ends lost 4 bases and 1 base respectively, with 11 bases between them. Germline lookup yields CDR1 SGHNT and CDR2 YENEEA. The CDR3 loop reads CASSWAGASYNEQFF. In DNA, the CDR3 is TGTGCCAGCAGCTGGGCAGGGGCGTCCTACAATGAGCAGTTCTTC.

The V gene is TRBV28, the J gene TRBJ1-6, with D hard to call. The germline V gene encodes CDR1 MDHEN and CDR2 SYDVKM. This CDR3 has 16 residues. V lost 4 bases, J lost 8 bases, and 18 bases lay in between. CDR3 sequence (DNA): TGTGCCAGCAGTTCCGGAGGGTCCTTTACGGATTCACCCCTCCACTTT. Amino acids: CASSSGGSFTDSPLHF.

The chain has TRBV5-1 and TRBJ2-1, with 10 nucleotides matching TRBD2. CDR1 and CDR2 (germline): SGHRS, YFSETQ. Unmatched junction bases numbered 6, after V lost 0 bases and J lost 9 bases. The CDR3 has 15 amino acids. CDR3 sequence: CASSLEAGGLPEQFF. In DNA, the CDR3 is TGCGCCAGCAGCTTGGAAGCGGGAGGGCTTCCTGAGCAGTTCTTC.

This clone rates as medium-sized. The chain combines TRBV28 with TRBJ2-7; TRBD2 matches 9 bases. The V gene's germline CDR1 is MDHEN and CDR2 SYDVKM. The CDR3 is 16 residues long. V was pared by 3 bases and J by 2 bases, with 8 bases of the junction left unmatched. CDR3 region: CASSLILAGTTYEQYF. The CDR3 region has the DNA TGTGCCAGCAGTTTGATCCTAGCGGGGACTACCTACGAGCAGTACTTC.

This chain links TRBV2 with TRBJ2-1; the match to TRBD1 covers 8 bases. The CDR3 covers 15 residues. Germline values: CDR1 SNHLY, CDR2 FYNNEI. V dropped 6 bases and J dropped 2; count of bases not matched to a gene: 6. CDR3 in amino acids: CASRRQGTAYNEQFF. The CDR3 nucleotides are TGTGCCAGCAGAAGACAGGGGACTGCCTACAATGAGCAGTTCTTC.

This clone was seen more than once but under ten times. This chain connects TRBV27 to TRBJ2-4; 8 bases agree with TRBD1. V dropped 3 bases and J dropped 6; count of bases not matched to a gene: 4. Germline V gene lookup returns CDR1 MNHEY and CDR2 SMNVEV (reference sequence). CDR3 length: 14 amino acids. CDR3 sequence: CASSLDRDGNIQYF. In DNA, the CDR3 is TGTGCCAGCAGTTTGGACAGGGATGGAAACATTCAGTACTTC.

The chain has TRBV10-3 and TRBJ2-2; TRBD2 agrees at 7 bases. V shed 0 bases and J 1 base; nucleotides not matched to a gene: 2. Germline V gives CDR1 ENHRY, CDR2 SYGVKD. This CDR3 comprises 16 residues. CDR3 DNA sequence: TGTGCCATCAGTGAGTCTGGCGGGAGGAACACCGGGGAGCTGTTTTTT. Translation gives CAISESGGRNTGELFF.

J is TRBJ2-1 and V is TRBV29-1, with 9 bases lining up with TRBD1. The germline V gene encodes CDR1 SQVTM and CDR2 ANQGSEA. The CDR3 totals 16 residues. Trimming removed 0 bases from V and 2 bases from J; junction bases left unmatched: 5. CDR3 sequence (DNA): TGCAGCGTTGAAGACTCCGGGACAGGGACCTACAATGAGCAGTTCTTC. Amino acid sequence: CSVEDSGTGTYNEQFF.